This entry lists 23 T cell receptor beta chains sequenced from one sample in a study of shared clonotypes between healthy human individuals. CD45RO-negative cells were positively selected for CCR7, leaving out terminally differentiated effector memory CD45RA+ cells. Sequenced by immunoSEQ multiplex PCR; TCRdb stores in-frame clones only, minus some. The sample consists of some 2 million clones, roughly 95% of them appearing once. Sequenced: naive CD8+ T cells sorted from blood. The receptors come from a man aged 18 to 29 in good health.

V usage is TRBV10-1 and J usage is TRBJ2-5, with unresolved D. CDR1 is WNHNN and CDR2 is SYGVQD in the germline V gene (reference sequence). This CDR3 has 13 amino acids. Trimming stripped 8 bases from V and 0 bases from J, with 10 bases between. The CDR3 bases are TGCGCCAGCTCTGCGGAGAACCAAGAGACCCAGTACTTC. Its protein is CASSAENQETQYF.

J is TRBJ1-6 and V is TRBV10-3; D may be TRBD1 (5 bases). The germline V gene has CDR1 ENHRY and CDR2 SYGVKD. The V and J ends lost 2 bases and 15 bases respectively, with 14 bases between them. CDR3 size: 13 residues. This CDR3 reads CAISEPGGDGLHF. CDR3 in DNA: TGTGCCATCAGTGAGCCCGGGGGGGATGGCCTCCACTTT.

The chain combines TRBV7-7 with TRBJ1-3, with 7 bases matching TRBD1. Germline V gene lookup returns CDR1 SSHAT and CDR2 FNYEAQ (reference sequence). CDR3 length: 14 amino acids. CDR3 in amino acids: CASGRGRSGNTIYF. CDR3 sequence (DNA): TGTGCTAGCGGGAGGGGGCGCTCTGGAAACACCATATATTTT.

As to this clone: Distinct nucleotide sequences in the sample also encode this CDR3. The chain recombines TRBV29-1 with TRBJ2-1; 14 bases are a match to TRBD2. The V segment lost 6 bases and the J segment 3 bases; nucleotides outside the gene matches: 1. The CDR3 runs 14 residues. The germline CDR1 and CDR2 sequences are SQVTM and ANQGSEA. In nucleotides, the CDR3 is TGCAGCGTCGGGACTAGCGGGGGCTACAATGAGCAGTTCTTC. Amino acid sequence: CSVGTSGGYNEQFF.

Note on this clone: Other nucleotide sequences from this sample produce the same CDR3. The chain employs TRBV9 and TRBJ2-2, with no clear D. V gave up 0 bases and J gave up 6 bases, with 3 bases separating them. Germline V CDR1 and CDR2: SGDLS, YYNGEE. The CDR3 runs 12 residues. The CDR3 coding sequence is TGTGCCAGCAGCGTAGCTCCCGGGGAGCTGTTTTTT. Residues: CASSVAPGELFF.

The chain uses TRBV30 and TRBJ1-2; D not certain. The CDR3 runs to 13 residues. V was shortened by 1 base and J by 3 bases, with 9 bases between the two germline ends. The germline CDR1 and CDR2 sequences are GTSNPN and SVGIG (reference sequence). In DNA, the CDR3 is TGTGCCTGGAGTGAACCGGTTTACTATGGCTACACCTTC. Residues: CAWSEPVYYGYTF.

CDR3 in amino acids: CASSVASGASYEQYF. CDR3 sequence (DNA): TGTGCCAGCAGCGTAGCTAGCGGGGCCTCCTACGAGCAGTACTTC. V and J are TRBV9 and TRBJ2-7; TRBD2 agrees at 9 bases. V was pared by 0 bases and J by 0 bases, with 1 base of the junction left unmatched. There are 15 residues in the CDR3. Germline CDR1 is SGDLS and CDR2 is YYNGEE.

The chain recombines TRBV4-1 with TRBJ2-1; D gene ambiguous. V was shortened by 0 bases and J by 0 bases, with 6 bases between the two germline ends. CDR1 and CDR2 from the germline V gene are MGHRA and YSYEKL. The CDR3 consists of 15 residues. As DNA, the CDR3 is TGCGCCAGCAGCCAAGAATGGGACTCCTACAATGAGCAGTTCTTC. It encodes CASSQEWDSYNEQFF.

This rearrangement joins TRBV6-1 to TRBJ1-3; 10 bases are a match to TRBD1. The germline gives CDR1 MNHNS, CDR2 SASEGT. The CDR3 sequence is 18 residues long. V shed 1 base and J 2 bases; nucleotides not matched to a gene: 8. The CDR3 reads CASSEEEWDRGPGNTIYF. The CDR3 DNA reads TGTGCCAGCAGTGAAGAAGAATGGGACAGGGGACCTGGAAACACCATATATTTT.

In its sample, this clone was seen a few times. The chain is built from TRBV19 and TRBJ2-7; the D gene is possibly TRBD1 (6 bases). V was trimmed by 5 bases and J by 0 bases, leaving 11 bases between them. The CDR3 is 14 residues long. Germline CDR1 and CDR2: LNHDA and SQIVND (reference sequence). CDR3 DNA sequence: TGTGCCAGTAGTGTGACAGGATACTCCTACGAGCAGTACTTC. It codes for CASSVTGYSYEQYF.

The chain employs TRBV9 and TRBJ2-7, with D unclear. CDR1 is SGDLS and CDR2 is YYNGEE in the germline V gene. CDR3 length: 13 residues. Trimming removed 3 bases from V and 8 bases from J, with 15 bases in between. In DNA form, the CDR3 reads TGTGCCAGCAGCGGCTCAGACCGGACGAAGCAGTACTTC. It translates to CASSGSDRTKQYF.

CDR3 amino acids: CASSSTGFSVSPEAFF. The CDR3 DNA reads as TGTGCCAGCAGCTCTACAGGGTTCTCTGTGTCCCCTGAAGCTTTCTTT. The chain is built from TRBV7-6 and TRBJ1-1; TRBD1 might be the D (6 bases). Germline CDR1 is SGHVS and CDR2 is FNYEAQ. This CDR3 has 16 amino acids. The ends were cut back, 4 bases at V and 6 bases at J, with 21 bases in the middle.

About this clone itself: Other DNA sequences in this specimen translate into the identical CDR3. V is TRBV28 and J is TRBJ2-7; 7 bases map to TRBD2. Germline CDR1 reads MDHEN; CDR2 reads SYDVKM. Unmatched junction bases numbered 4, after V lost 2 bases and J lost 3 bases. CDR3 size: 14 residues. The CDR3 spells CASSLVGTNYEQYF. In DNA form, the CDR3 reads TGTGCCAGCAGTTTAGTTGGGACTAACTACGAGCAGTACTTC.

CDR3 DNA sequence: TGTGCCAGCAGCTTGTCCGGGACATCCTATGGCTACACCTTC. Protein: CASSLSGTSYGYTF. The chain carries TRBV7-9 and TRBJ1-2; D perhaps matches TRBD1 (6 bases). Trimming removed 3 bases at V and 4 bases at J, with 12 bases between. From germline, CDR1 is SEHNR and CDR2 FQNEAQ (reference sequence). This CDR3 is 14 amino acids long.

J is TRBJ2-2 and V is TRBV1; the D segment call TRBD2 is taken from the table without a DNA check. TRBV1 is a listed pseudogene. The CDR3 totals 16 residues. CDR3 nucleotides: TGCACCAGCAGCCAAGAGAATAGCGGGAGATCCGGGGAGCTGTTTTTT. Translating it yields CTSSQENSGRSGELFF.

This clone was seen once. This specimen includes other DNA sequences encoding the same CDR3. The chain links TRBV9 to TRBJ2-7; 13 bases are shared with TRBD2. Losses at the gene ends were 0 bases for V and 1 base for J; bases not matched to a gene: 4. The CDR3 consists of 17 residues. Germline V CDR1 and CDR2: SGDLS, YYNGEE. The CDR3 region is CASSVGLAGGGSYEQYF. The CDR3 DNA reads TGTGCCAGCAGCGTAGGACTAGCGGGAGGAGGGTCCTACGAGCAGTACTTC.

The chain couples TRBV4-2 to TRBJ1-1; D remains unclear. Germline assignment: CDR1 LGHNA and CDR2 YNFKEQ. The CDR3 contains 15 residues. V lost 4 bases and J lost 0, with 12 bases in between. CDR3 protein: CASSPPVALNTEAFF. DNA for the CDR3: TGTGCCAGCAGCCCCCCCGTGGCCCTGAACACTGAAGCTTTCTTT.

V gene TRBV19 combines with J gene TRBJ2-7; TRBD2 might be the D (5 bases). This CDR3 comprises 14 residues. Trimming took 6 bases from V and 5 from J, leaving 17 bases between them. Germline values: CDR1 LNHDA, CDR2 SQIVND (reference sequence). The CDR3 nucleotides read TGTGCCAGTAGCCGCCGGGCCGGGGTCCACGAGCAGTACTTC. Its protein is CASSRRAGVHEQYF.

With regard to this clone: Distinct nucleotide sequences in the sample also encode this CDR3. The J gene is TRBJ1-4, the V gene TRBV19, with 9 bases fitting TRBD1. CDR3 size: 16 residues. Losses at the gene ends were 4 bases for V and 1 base for J; bases not matched to a gene: 4. CDR1 and CDR2 from the germline V gene are LNHDA and SQIVND (reference sequence). The CDR3 is CASSRDREGTNEKLFF. The CDR3 nucleotides read TGTGCCAGTAGTAGGGACAGGGAGGGAACTAATGAAAAACTGTTTTTT.

The rearrangement joins TRBV7-9 to TRBJ2-2; D could derive from TRBD1 or TRBD2 (6 bases each). The length of the CDR3 is 11 residues. Germline V gene data show CDR1 as SEHNR and CDR2 as FQNEAQ (reference sequence). CDR3 sequence: CVGGDTGELFF. DNA of the CDR3: TGTGTGGGGGGCGACACCGGGGAGCTGTTTTTT.

This rearrangement joins TRBV7-8 to TRBJ1-4, with a weak D call TRBD1 (5 bases). Germline lookup yields CDR1 SGHVS and CDR2 FQNEAQ. This CDR3 comprises 14 residues. Trimming left V 6 bases short and J 4 bases short, with 12 bases between. CDR3 DNA sequence: TGTGCCAGCAGTCCTACAGGAAGTAATGAAAAACTGTTTTTT. Its protein is CASSPTGSNEKLFF.

This chain links TRBV5-4 with TRBJ2-7; possibly TRBD2 for D (5 bases). The CDR3 totals 17 residues. Germline CDR1 is SGHNT and CDR2 is YYREEE (reference sequence). Trimming took 0 bases from V and 2 from J, leaving 18 bases between them. The CDR3 protein is CASSLGEALASAYEQYF. In DNA, the CDR3 is TGTGCCAGCAGCTTGGGGGAAGCGTTAGCGTCTGCCTACGAGCAGTACTTC.

The V and J genes are TRBV9 and TRBJ1-1; possible D gene TRBD1, 5 bases. The CDR3 is 15 amino acids. The germline V gene encodes CDR1 SGDLS and CDR2 YYNGEE. V shed 0 bases and J shed 0 bases, with 9 bases lying between them. CDR3 DNA: TGTGCCAGCAGCGTAGGGGGACTGATGAACACTGAAGCTTTCTTT. Protein product: CASSVGGLMNTEAFF.